The 24 T cell receptor beta chains below come from one sample, sequenced in a study of cytotoxic CD8 clonotypes in ibrutinib-treated CLL. TCRdb's table, derived via immunoSEQ multiplex PCR, lists solely in-frame clones and lacks some. Here the sample spans a few hundred thousand clones, 67% being singletons. Sequencing used PBMCs, obtained after 36 months of ibrutinib treatment. These receptors were taken from a human donor with chronic lymphocytic leukemia.

The gene calls are TRBV4-1 and TRBJ1-1; D is ambiguous. The V end lost 0 bases, the J end lost 0 bases, and 17 bases lay between the germline ends. The CDR3 covers 18 residues. Per germline, CDR1 MGHRA and CDR2 YSYEKL. CDR3 sequence (DNA): TGCGCCAGCAGCCAAGATATGGCCGGCAGCTCCTTGAACACTGAAGCTTTCTTT. This gives the protein CASSQDMAGSSLNTEAFF.

This chain joins TRBV5-1 and TRBJ2-7; D gene uncertain. The CDR3 totals 13 residues. The germline gives CDR1 SGHRS, CDR2 YFSETQ. Trimming removed 8 bases from V and 2 bases from J, with 14 bases in between. Written as DNA, the CDR3 is TGCGCCAGTAAGGAGCAGACGGCCTACGAGCAGTACTTC. This sequence encodes CASKEQTAYEQYF.

The chain carries TRBV5-4 and TRBJ2-3; tentatively, D is TRBD1 or TRBD2 (6 bases each). CDR3 length equals 13 residues. Germline loops: CDR1 SGHNT, CDR2 YYREEE (reference sequence). Trimming pared 5 bases from V and 6 bases from J, leaving 13 bases between. The CDR3 protein is CASSIEGGDTQYF. Here the CDR3 DNA reads TGTGCCAGCAGTATCGAAGGGGGGGATACGCAGTATTTT.

This clone appeared a few times. This chain connects TRBV11-2 to TRBJ2-7; D is unclear. Germline CDR1 and CDR2: SGHAT and FQNNGV. The CDR3 covers 12 residues. With 1 base removed from V and 9 bases from J, the gap between germline ends came to 10 bases. This CDR3 is CASSLVADLQYF. The CDR3 DNA follows: TGTGCCAGCAGCTTAGTTGCGGACCTGCAGTACTTC.

The V and J genes are TRBV7-9 and TRBJ1-3, with D hard to call. CDR3 length: 11 residues. Germline V CDR1 and CDR2: SEHNR, FQNEAQ (reference sequence). Trimming pared 7 bases from V and 14 bases from J, leaving 15 bases between. The CDR3 loop is CASTPGSILYF. In DNA form, the CDR3 reads TGTGCCAGCACCCCCGGGTCCATCCTATATTTT. Using reference TRBV7-9 and TRBJ1-3 for the parts outside the CDR3, the full variable domain is DTGVSQNPRHKITKRGQNVTFRCDPISEHNRLYWYRQTLGQGPEFLTYFQNEAQLEKSRLLSDRFSAERPKGSFSTLEIQRTEQGDSAMYLCASTPGSILYFGEGSWLTVV.

V and J are TRBV7-8 and TRBJ1-2; D not certain. V lost 5 bases, J lost 14 bases, and 21 bases lay in between. Germline CDR1 SGHVS, CDR2 FQNEAQ. The CDR3 consists of 13 residues. CDR3: CASSPDILWARTF. The CDR3, as DNA: TGTGCCAGCAGCCCCGACATTTTGTGGGCTAGGACCTTC.

This clone was recorded once. The rearrangement joins TRBV5-1 to TRBJ1-1; D unresolved. CDR1 is SGHRS, CDR2 YFSETQ, per germline. V was clipped by 5 bases and J by 1 base, with 24 bases between them. The CDR3 has 18 amino acids. Written as DNA, the CDR3 is TGCGCCAGCAGGCCCTTCGGAGCCGACCGCATAAAGAACACTGAAGCTTTCTTT. Amino acids: CASRPFGADRIKNTEAFF.

This clone was observed a single time. V is TRBV13 and J is TRBJ2-3; 7 bases line up with TRBD2. Trimming removed 2 bases from V and 1 base from J; junction bases left unmatched: 6. The CDR3 has 16 amino acids. Germline V CDR1 and CDR2: PRHDT, FYEKMQ (reference sequence). DNA of the CDR3: TGTGCCAGCAGCTTATGGGCGGGAGTGGGCACAGATACGCAGTATTTT. It codes for CASSLWAGVGTDTQYF. Full variable domain (outside the CDR3, taken from reference TRBV13 and TRBJ2-3): AAGVIQSPRHLIKEKRETATLKCYPIPRHDTVYWYQQGPGQDPQFLISFYEKMQSDKGSIPDRFSAQQFSDYHSELNMSSLELGDSALYFCASSLWAGVGTDTQYFGPGTRLTVL.

This clone was seen a single time. The V and J genes are TRBV12-5 and TRBJ2-7, with D unclear. Trimming shortened V by 6 bases and J by 3 bases, and 15 bases separated the two germline ends. CDR1 is LGHNT, CDR2 FRNRAP, per germline. The CDR3 is 14 residues long. In DNA form, the CDR3 reads TGTGCTAGTGGGCCCCATGGCAGAGACTACGAGCAGTACTTC. Translating gives CASGPHGRDYEQYF.

The sample holds a few counts of this clone. The chain recombines TRBV9 with TRBJ2-3, with D perhaps matching TRBD1 (6 bases). In germline, CDR1 is SGDLS, CDR2 YYNGEE. The CDR3 loop spans 15 amino acids. V shed 2 bases and J shed 2 bases, with 12 bases lying between them. The DNA of the CDR3 is TGTGCCAGCAGCGTCGCAGGGGAGAACACAGATACGCAGTATTTT. Translated, it gives CASSVAGENTDTQYF.

This rearrangement joins TRBV18 to TRBJ1-1, with D possibly TRBD1 on 6 matching bases. Germline-derived CDR1 and CDR2 are KGHSH and LQKENI. This CDR3 comprises 13 residues. Deletions cut 5 bases from V and 4 bases from J, with 11 bases between. CDR3 in DNA: TGTGCCAGCTCAGTACAGGGTGGCACTGAAGCTTTCTTT. Amino acids: CASSVQGGTEAFF. Drawing the rest from reference TRBV18 and TRBJ1-1, the complete variable domain is NAGVMQNPRHLVRRRGQEARLRCSPMKGHSHVYWYRQLPEEGLKFMVYLQKENIIDESGMPKERFSAEFPKEGPSILRIQQVVRGDSAAYFCASSVQGGTEAFFGQGTRLTVV.

This clone was counted between two and nine times. The genes are TRBV7-9 and TRBJ1-2; 7 bases line up with TRBD1. Looked up from germline, CDR1 is SEHNR and CDR2 is FQNEAQ (reference sequence). This CDR3 comprises 14 residues. V shed 5 bases and J 8 bases; nucleotides not matched to a gene: 11. CDR3 sequence: CASSASQGRRGYTF. CDR3 in DNA: TGTGCCAGCAGCGCATCACAGGGGCGGAGGGGCTACACCTTC. The variable domain in full, completed from reference TRBV7-9 and TRBJ1-2, reads DTGVSQNPRHKITKRGQNVTFRCDPISEHNRLYWYRQTLGQGPEFLTYFQNEAQLEKSRLLSDRFSAERPKGSFSTLEIQRTEQGDSAMYLCASSASQGRRGYTFGSGTRLTVV.

The chain's CDR3 is CASSATGYPHYEQYF. DNA of the CDR3: TGTGCCAGCAGCGCTACAGGGTACCCTCACTACGAGCAGTACTTC. V and J are TRBV9 and TRBJ2-7; perhaps TRBD1 as D (6 bases). Germline CDR1 SGDLS, CDR2 YYNGEE. The CDR3 spans 15 residues. The ends were cut back, 3 bases at V and 3 bases at J, with 16 bases in the middle.

This clone was observed a handful of times. The same CDR3 is also encoded by other DNA sequences in this sample. The genes are TRBV6-5 and TRBJ1-1; 8 nucleotides line up with TRBD1. The CDR3 is made up of 15 amino acids. Germline CDR1 MNHEY, CDR2 SVGAGI. The J segment lost 1 base and the V segment lost 0 bases, leaving 1 base of the junction unmatched. CDR3 sequence reads: CASSYSGQGNTEAFF. The CDR3 DNA reads TGTGCCAGCAGTTACTCAGGACAGGGGAACACTGAAGCTTTCTTT.

This rearrangement joins TRBV5-6 to TRBJ2-7, with 10 nucleotides matching TRBD1. Germline V lookup: CDR1 SGHDT, CDR2 YYEEEE. V shed 2 bases and J 4 bases; nucleotides not matched to a gene: 6. CDR3 length: 15 amino acids. The CDR3 DNA reads as TGTGCCAGCAGCTTACCGGGACAGGGGCAGTACGAGCAGTACTTC. Translated, it gives CASSLPGQGQYEQYF. The variable domain in full, with the rest retrieved from reference TRBV5-6 and TRBJ2-7, is DAGVTQSPTHLIKTRGQQVTLRCSPKSGHDTVSWYQQALGQGPQFIFQYYEEEERQRGNFPDRFSGHQFPNYSSELNVNALLLGDSALYLCASSLPGQGQYEQYFGPGTRLTVT.

The chain uses TRBV4-3 and TRBJ2-7, with D uncertain. CDR3 size: 17 residues. Germline assignment: CDR1 LGHNA and CDR2 YSLEER. V lost 4 bases to trimming and J lost 4 bases, with 23 bases between them. CDR3 in DNA: TGCGCCAGCAGCCTAATAAGAATACGAGACGACCTATACGAGCAGTACTTC. It is translated as CASSLIRIRDDLYEQYF.

As for this clone: Germline is not matched at one junction end, which may reflect a read error. The chain carries TRBV29-1 and TRBJ2-1, with a weak D call TRBD1 (5 bases). This CDR3 has 14 amino acids. The germline gives CDR1 SQVTM, CDR2 ANQGSEA. Here the CDR3 reads CSVEGLGAYNEQFF. The CDR3 DNA reads TGCAGCGTCGAAGGGCTAGGGGCCTACAATGAGCAGTTCTTC.

The chain employs TRBV11-2 and TRBJ2-7; D might be TRBD1 (6 bases). Per the germline V gene, CDR1 is SGHAT and CDR2 is FQNNGV. Between the trimmed V and J ends, which lost 1 base and 10 bases, there was a span of 14 bases. This CDR3 contains 13 residues. The CDR3 DNA reads TGTGCCAGCAGCTTAGGGGGGCACAGGGACCAGTACTTC. The encoded protein is CASSLGGHRDQYF. The variable domain in full, with the rest retrieved from reference TRBV11-2 and TRBJ2-7, is EAGVAQSPRYKIIEKRQSVAFWCNPISGHATLYWYQQILGQGPKLLIQFQNNGVVDDSQLPKDRFSAERLKGVDSTLKIQPAKLEDSAVYLCASSLGGHRDQYFGPGTRLTVT.

This chain links TRBV7-8 with TRBJ1-3, with a possible D match to TRBD1 (5 bases). The CDR3 has 15 amino acids. V lost 0 bases, J lost 2 bases, and 8 bases lay in between. Per germline, CDR1 SGHVS and CDR2 FQNEAQ. In DNA, the CDR3 is TGTGCCAGCAGCTTAGCTCCGGGACCTGGAAACACCATATATTTT. Its protein is CASSLAPGPGNTIYF.

The table lists this clone with a few counts. The chain joins TRBV7-9 to TRBJ1-6; D might be TRBD1 (6 bases). This CDR3 is 12 amino acids long. CDR1 is SEHNR and CDR2 is FQNEAQ in the germline V gene (reference sequence). Trimming shortened V by 5 bases and J by 9 bases, and 8 bases separated the two germline ends. This chain's CDR3 is CASSVRGSPLHF. The CDR3, as DNA: TGTGCCAGCAGCGTCAGGGGTTCACCCCTCCACTTT. The complete variable domain, with remaining parts taken from reference TRBV7-9 and TRBJ1-6, reads DTGVSQNPRHKITKRGQNVTFRCDPISEHNRLYWYRQTLGQGPEFLTYFQNEAQLEKSRLLSDRFSAERPKGSFSTLEIQRTEQGDSAMYLCASSVRGSPLHFGNGTRLTVT.

This clone was seen a handful of times. V is TRBV27 and J is TRBJ2-3, with 8 bases fitting TRBD2. There are 16 residues in the CDR3. J lost 4 bases, V lost 3 bases, and 9 bases had no gene match. Germline loops: CDR1 MNHEY, CDR2 SMNVEV (reference sequence). The CDR3 DNA follows: TGTGCCAGCAGTTTGAACGCGCTAGCGGGTTCAGATACGCAGTATTTT. As protein: CASSLNALAGSDTQYF.

The chain carries TRBV5-1 and TRBJ2-7; TRBD1 matches at 7 bases. V trimming: 2 bases; J trimming: 2 bases; junction bases outside the gene matches: 4. Germline CDR1 is SGHRS and CDR2 is YFSETQ. The CDR3 runs 14 residues. The CDR3 bases are TGCGCCAGCAGCTTTACCGGGACAGCCTACGAGCAGTACTTC. Translation: CASSFTGTAYEQYF.

The chain combines TRBV9 with TRBJ1-1, with D uncertain. Germline V gives CDR1 SGDLS, CDR2 YYNGEE. The CDR3 length is 14 residues. Trimming stripped 3 bases from V and 2 bases from J, with 11 bases between. The CDR3: CASSDQVFNTEAFF. CDR3 bases: TGTGCCAGCAGCGATCAGGTATTTAACACTGAAGCTTTCTTT. Combining the CDR3 with reference TRBV9 and TRBJ1-1 gives the whole variable domain DSGVTQTPKHLITATGQRVTLRCSPRSGDLSVYWYQQSLDQGLQFLIQYYNGEERAKGNILERFSAQQFPDLHSELNLSSLELGDSALYFCASSDQVFNTEAFFGQGTRLTVV.

This chain connects TRBV10-3 to TRBJ1-1, with D perhaps matching TRBD1 (6 bases). The CDR3 sequence is 13 residues long. Germline-derived CDR1 and CDR2 are ENHRY and SYGVKD. Trimming shortened V by 3 bases and J by 11 bases, and 16 bases separated the two germline ends. The CDR3 sequence is CAISEQGAPRAFF. In DNA, the CDR3 is TGTGCCATCAGTGAACAGGGTGCCCCTCGGGCTTTCTTT.